This T cell receptor beta chain derives from a study of blood T cells in healthy people across ages. The CDR3 has 13 amino acids. Trimming left V 0 bases short and J 4 bases short, with 7 bases between. Germline assignment: CDR1 MNHEY and CDR2 SVGEGT. Study-wide findings and caveats: The diversity estimates, figures obtained from one million T cells, were considered underestimates.

The use of a sample-barcoded 5' primer and a J-beta primer mix characterized a second PCR of about 6 to 12 cycles. TCRdb reprocessed the 5' RACE reads with MiXCR, giving one entry per CDR3 protein. Found here are 850,000 or so distinct CDR3 sequences, 29% of them singletons; the top ten hold 17%. Researchers collected about 9.7 milliliters of peripheral blood from every single donor. Each sample used at least 6 million PBMCs. The total RNA that was extracted per sample amounted to at least 5 micrograms. This clonotype was recorded at least ten times. No antigen is known for it. The chain couples TRBV6-2 or TRBV6-3 to TRBJ2-7, with unresolved D. Material: blood. This receptor was identified in an elderly woman in good health. This CDR3 is CASSYSWDYEQYF. CDR3 bases: TGTGCCAGCAGTTACTCCTGGGATTACGAGCAGTACTTC.